This TCR beta chain was profiled in a study of OX40 agonist ivuxolimab in advanced cancers. Study background: Patients were treated with intravenous ivuxolimab, dosed at 0.01 to 10 mg/kg and infused every 2 weeks. Past anti-PD-1, anti-PD-L1 or anti-CTLA-4 therapy was accepted, and 35% to 45% had received some.

The CDR3 contains 17 residues. J gave up 3 bases and V 3 bases, and 14 bases lay outside the gene matches. Germline lookup yields CDR1 SGDLS and CDR2 YYNGEE. Data came from immunoSEQ multiplex PCR; TCRdb stores just in-frame clones and leaves some out. The table has fewer than 80,000 clones, roughly 85% seen once. The chain uses TRBV9 and TRBJ2-5; TRBD1 matches at 7 bases. The clonotype originates from an adult with an advanced solid tumor such as melanoma, head and neck, liver or kidney cancer. Sequences were derived from CD4+ or CD8+ T cells sorted from blood, sampled in a trial of the OX40 agonist ivuxolimab. DNA for the CDR3: TGTGCCAGCAGCGCTGGGCGGTCGACAGGGCCTAAAGAGACCCAGTACTTC. This codes for CASSAGRSTGPKETQYF. Variable domain in full (rest from reference TRBV9 and TRBJ2-5): DSGVTQTPKHLITATGQRVTLRCSPRSGDLSVYWYQQSLDQGLQFLIQYYNGEERAKGNILERFSAQQFPDLHSELNLSSLELGDSALYFCASSAGRSTGPKETQYFGPGTRLLVL.